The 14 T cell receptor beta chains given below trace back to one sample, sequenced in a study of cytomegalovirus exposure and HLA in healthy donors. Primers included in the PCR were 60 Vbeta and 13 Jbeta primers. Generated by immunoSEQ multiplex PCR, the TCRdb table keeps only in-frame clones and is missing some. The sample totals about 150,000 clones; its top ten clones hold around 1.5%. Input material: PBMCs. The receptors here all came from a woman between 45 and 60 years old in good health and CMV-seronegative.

DNA for the CDR3: TGTGCCAGCAGTTTAAAGGCGACAGGGTTTAATTCACCCCTCCACTTT. Its protein product is CASSLKATGFNSPLHF. This chain connects TRBV27 to TRBJ1-6; TRBD1 agrees at 7 bases. J was trimmed by 6 bases and V by 2 bases; bases with no gene match: 7. Germline lookup yields CDR1 MNHEY and CDR2 SMNVEV (reference sequence). The CDR3 loop spans 16 amino acids.

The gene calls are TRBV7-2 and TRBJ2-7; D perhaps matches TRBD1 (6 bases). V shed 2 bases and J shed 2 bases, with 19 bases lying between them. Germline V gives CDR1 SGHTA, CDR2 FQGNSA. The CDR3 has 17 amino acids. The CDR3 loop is CASSLRVENRAAYEQYF. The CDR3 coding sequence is TGTGCCAGCAGCTTAAGAGTTGAGAACAGGGCCGCCTACGAGCAGTACTTC.

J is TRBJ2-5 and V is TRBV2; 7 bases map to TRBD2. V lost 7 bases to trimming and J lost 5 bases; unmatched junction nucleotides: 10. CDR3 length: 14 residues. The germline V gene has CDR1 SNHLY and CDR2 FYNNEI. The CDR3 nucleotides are TGTGCCAGCAATCTGGCCAGCGGGGACGAGACCCAGTACTTC. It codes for CASNLASGDETQYF.

The CDR3 loop reads CASSSRGGDYGYTF. Written as DNA, the CDR3 is TGTGCCAGCAGCTCTCGCGGAGGGGACTATGGCTACACCTTC. This chain uses TRBV7-8 with TRBJ1-2; TRBD1 is a possible D gene (5 bases). CDR1 and CDR2 from the germline V gene are SGHVS and FQNEAQ. This CDR3 contains 14 residues. V shed 4 bases and J shed 3 bases, with 12 bases lying between them.

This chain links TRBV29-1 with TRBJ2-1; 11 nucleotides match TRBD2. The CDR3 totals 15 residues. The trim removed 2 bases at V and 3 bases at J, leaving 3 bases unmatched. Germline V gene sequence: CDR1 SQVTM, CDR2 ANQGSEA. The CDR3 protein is CSVELLAGVYNEQFF. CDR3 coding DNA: TGCAGCGTTGAATTACTAGCGGGGGTCTACAATGAGCAGTTCTTC.

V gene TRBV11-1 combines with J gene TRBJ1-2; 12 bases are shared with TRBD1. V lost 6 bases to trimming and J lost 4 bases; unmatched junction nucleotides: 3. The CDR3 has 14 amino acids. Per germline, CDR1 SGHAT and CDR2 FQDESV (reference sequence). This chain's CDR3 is CASRGTGGFYGYTF. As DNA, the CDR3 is TGTGCCAGCAGAGGGACAGGGGGCTTCTATGGCTACACCTTC.

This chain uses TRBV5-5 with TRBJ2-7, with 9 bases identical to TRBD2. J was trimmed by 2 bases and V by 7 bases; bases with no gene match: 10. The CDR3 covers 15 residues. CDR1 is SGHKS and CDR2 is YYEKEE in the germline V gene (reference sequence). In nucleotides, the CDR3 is TGTGCCAGCTCCCTCGGAGCGGGGGGCACCTACGAGCAGTACTTC. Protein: CASSLGAGGTYEQYF.

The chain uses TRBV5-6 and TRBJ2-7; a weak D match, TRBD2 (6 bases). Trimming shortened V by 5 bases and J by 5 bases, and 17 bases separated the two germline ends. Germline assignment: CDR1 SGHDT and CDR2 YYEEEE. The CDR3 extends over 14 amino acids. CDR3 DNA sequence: TGTGCCAGCAGGTGGGGCTCACGGGGGAACGAGCAGTACTTC. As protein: CASRWGSRGNEQYF.

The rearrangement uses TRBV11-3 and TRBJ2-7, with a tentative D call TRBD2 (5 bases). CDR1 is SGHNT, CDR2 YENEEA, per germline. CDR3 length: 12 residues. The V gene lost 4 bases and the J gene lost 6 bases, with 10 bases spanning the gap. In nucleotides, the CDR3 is TGTGCCAGCAGCTCCCAGGCGGGCGAGCAGTACTTC. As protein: CASSSQAGEQYF.

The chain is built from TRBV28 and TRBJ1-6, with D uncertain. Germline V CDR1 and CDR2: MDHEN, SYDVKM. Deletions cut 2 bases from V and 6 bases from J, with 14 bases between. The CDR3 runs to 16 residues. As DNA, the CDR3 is TGTGCCAGCAGTTTACCCGGGGATACCATTAATTCACCCCTCCACTTT. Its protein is CASSLPGDTINSPLHF.

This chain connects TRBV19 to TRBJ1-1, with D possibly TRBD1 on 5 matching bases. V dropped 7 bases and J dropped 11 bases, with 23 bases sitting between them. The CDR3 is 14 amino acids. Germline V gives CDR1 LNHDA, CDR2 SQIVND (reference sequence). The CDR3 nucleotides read TGTGCCAGTATGGGAACAGGCGCTTCATTTGAGGCTTTCTTT. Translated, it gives CASMGTGASFEAFF.

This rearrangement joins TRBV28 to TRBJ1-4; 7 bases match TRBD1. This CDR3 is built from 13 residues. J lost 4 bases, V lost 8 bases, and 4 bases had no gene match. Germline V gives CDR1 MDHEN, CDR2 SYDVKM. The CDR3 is CASLTGRNEKLFF. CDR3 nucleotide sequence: TGTGCCAGCTTGACAGGGCGTAATGAAAAACTGTTTTTT.

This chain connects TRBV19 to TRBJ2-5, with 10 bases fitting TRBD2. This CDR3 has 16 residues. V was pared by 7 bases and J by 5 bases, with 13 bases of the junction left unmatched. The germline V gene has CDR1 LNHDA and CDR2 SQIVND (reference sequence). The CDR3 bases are TGTGCCAGTAAAGGGGAAACTAGCGGGACGGGGGAGACCCAGTACTTC. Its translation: CASKGETSGTGETQYF.

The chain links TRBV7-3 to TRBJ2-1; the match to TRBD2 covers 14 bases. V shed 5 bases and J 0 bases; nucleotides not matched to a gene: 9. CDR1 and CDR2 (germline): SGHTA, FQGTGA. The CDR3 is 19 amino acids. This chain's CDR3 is CASSPGLAGGPSSYNEQFF. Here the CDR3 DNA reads TGTGCCAGCAGCCCCGGACTAGCGGGGGGTCCTAGCTCCTACAATGAGCAGTTCTTC.